This TCR beta chain was sequenced for a study of blood T cell repertoires in COVID-19. Individuals drawn from around 25 US areas were roughly 18 to 95 years old. The germline V gene encodes CDR1 SEHNR and CDR2 FQNEAQ (reference sequence). V was trimmed by 5 bases and J by 3 bases, leaving 16 bases between them. The CDR3 extends over 15 amino acids. Sequencing used immunoSEQ multiplex PCR; TCRdb keeps in-frame clones, though not all of them. This sample has over 350,000 clones, with approximately 87% found just once. The sequenced material came from PBMCs or T cells enriched from blood (not recorded which). V is TRBV7-9 and J is TRBJ2-5, with D perhaps matching TRBD1 (6 bases). This receptor was obtained from a woman aged 50 to 60 who had recovered from COVID-19. The CDR3 spells CASSPYGTNKETQYF. Written as DNA, the CDR3 is TGTGCCAGCAGCCCATACGGGACAAACAAAGAGACCCAGTACTTC.